Sequencing of this TCR delta chain was carried out in a study of Vδ1+ human thymocytes. Sequences come from RNA converted to cDNA by reverse transcription. CDR3 amplicons came from multiplex PCR with pooled V-gene forward and constant-region reverse primers. TCRdb made new clone calls on the multiplex PCR reads using CATT. The data contain some 23,000 delta-chain clones, over 25% of them singletons. General study findings and limits: In the thymus, TRG and TRD repertoires looked highly polyclonal with Gaussian CDR3 lengths.

The CDR3 loop spans 16 amino acids. CDR1 is TSWWSYY and CDR2 is QGS in the germline V gene. J was trimmed by 7 bases and V by 6 bases; bases with no gene match: 15. As for this clone: The antigen remains undetermined.

V and J are TRDV1 and TRDJ1; TRDD3 agrees at 9 bases. The source is a boy younger than two who had congenital heart surgery. Sequences were obtained from Vdelta1+ gamma-delta thymocytes from the thymus. The subset: FACS-sorted CD3+ TCRalphabeta- TCRVdelta1+ TCRVdelta2- thymocytes. The CDR3 loop is CALGRSSNWGTRKLIF. The CDR3 nucleotides read TGTGCTCTTGGCCGTTCGAGCAACTGGGGGACCCGTAAACTCATCTTT.